This is a list of T cell receptor beta chains from one sample in a study of shared clonotypes between healthy human individuals. The repertoire was sequenced with immunoSEQ multiplex PCR; TCRdb's copy has only in-frame clones and lacks some. The table records 490,000 or so clones, around 80% of them present only once. What was sequenced was PBMCs. Every receptor here comes from a middle-aged woman in good health. Some clones in this sample may be carry-over from other donors' samples. Each CDR3 is given with its conserved first and last residue. The D gene is left open where the match is weak. Expanded clones get a size class; other rows say once, few or many, or leave the size out.

j_call | cdr3_length | d_call | clone_size | v_call | cdr3_nt | cdr3_aa
TRBJ1-1 | 14 | . | . | TRBV21-1 | TGTGCCAGCAGCAAACGGCAGGCGAACACTGAAGCTTTCTTT | CASSKRQANTEAFF
TRBJ2-1 | 14 | . | . | TRBV29-1 | TGCAGCATCCTCCGTGGAGCAGTATACAATGAGCAGTTCTTC | CSILRGAVYNEQFF
TRBJ1-1 | 14 | . | . | TRBV5-1 | TGCGCCAGCAGCTTGGACAGCTTGAACACTGAAGCTTTCTTT | CASSLDSLNTEAFF
TRBJ2-7 | 12 | . | . | TRBV10-2 | TGCGCCAGTTACGACGGCGACTACGAGCAGTACTTC | CASYDGDYEQYF
TRBJ1-2 | 13 | . | . | TRBV7-9 | TGTGCCAGCAGCTTAGAGGCTAACTATGGCTACACCTTC | CASSLEANYGYTF
TRBJ2-5 | 13 | . | once | TRBV15 | TGCGCCACCAGCAGTGGACGCCAAGAGACCCAGTACTTC | CATSSGRQETQYF
TRBJ2-1 | 13 | . | . | TRBV19 | TGTGCCAGTAGTATATTTCTAGGGGGTGAGCAGTTCTTC | CASSIFLGGEQFF
TRBJ2-1 | 12 | . | . | TRBV10-1 | TGCGCCAGCAGTGAGAATAGTAATGAGCAGTTCTTC | CASSENSNEQFF
TRBJ2-7 | 12 | . | . | TRBV7-9 | TGTGCCAGCAGCTTAGCGGTGCGCGAGCAGTACTTC | CASSLAVREQYF
TRBJ2-2 | 14 | TRBD2 | . | TRBV19 | TGTGCCAGTAAAAGGACTAGCGGGTTAGGGGAGCTGTTTTTT | CASKRTSGLGELFF
TRBJ1-6 | 14 | . | . | TRBV6-1 | TGTGCCAGCAGTGAAGCAGGGTATGGTTCACCCCTCCACTTT | CASSEAGYGSPLHF
TRBJ2-7 | 14 | TRBD2 | . | TRBV11-2 | TGTGCCAGCAGAAGGGAGCGGGAGTCCTACGAGCAGTACTTC | CASRRERESYEQYF
TRBJ2-7 | 15 | . | . | TRBV7-2 | TGTGCCAGCAGCTTGGGGGCGGGAGTTACCTACGAGCAGTACTTC | CASSLGAGVTYEQYF
TRBJ2-7 | 11 | . | few | TRBV21-1 | TGTGCCAGCAGCAAAGAGGACGAGCAGTACTTC | CASSKEDEQYF
TRBJ2-1 | 15 | . | . | TRBV28 | TGTGCCAGCAGCCCAGGAGGGAGCTCCTACAATGAGCAGTTCTTC | CASSPGGSSYNEQFF
TRBJ2-3 | 12 | . | . | TRBV28 | TGTGCCAGCAGTCCCCCAATAGATACGCAGTATTTT | CASSPPIDTQYF
TRBJ1-1 | 14 | . | . | TRBV30 | TGTGCCTGGGACGTGCTTGCGGGAGGGACTGAAGCTTTCTTT | CAWDVLAGGTEAFF
TRBJ2-3 | 15 | . | . | TRBV5-8 | TGTGCCAGCAGCTTGGCCCCCGTGCGCACAGATACGCAGTATTTT | CASSLAPVRTDTQYF
TRBJ2-5 | 15 | TRBD1 | . | TRBV5-6 | TGTGCCAGCAGCTTCCGGACAGGGGGTCGAGAGACCCAGTACTTC | CASSFRTGGRETQYF
TRBJ2-7 | 13 | . | . | TRBV6-5 | TGTGCCAGCAGCACGGGACCCCGATACGAGCAGTACTTC | CASSTGPRYEQYF
TRBJ1-2 | 15 | TRBD1 | . | TRBV5-1 | TGCGCCAGCAGCCCGGGACAGGGCCCCTCTTTGGGCTACACCTTC | CASSPGQGPSLGYTF
TRBJ2-1 | 13 | TRBD1 | . | TRBV14 | TGTGCCAGCAGCCAAACTCGACAGGGGAGACAGTTCTTC | CASSQTRQGRQFF
TRBJ1-4 | 12 | . | few | TRBV18 | TGTGCCAGCTCACCATCTGCGGAAAAACTGTTTTTT | CASSPSAEKLFF
TRBJ2-7 | 16 | . | . | TRBV21-1 | . | CASSKVWGQGSHEQYF
TRBJ2-2 | 16 | . | . | TRBV11-3 | TGTGCCAGCAGCTACTCCGGGACCCTTAACACCGGGGAGCTGTTTTTT | CASSYSGTLNTGELFF
TRBJ2-2 | 14 | . | . | TRBV7-3 | TGTGCCAGCAGCTTCACGGTTGACACCGGGGAGCTGTTTTTT | CASSFTVDTGELFF
TRBJ1-4 | 15 | . | few | TRBV7-2 | TGTGCCAGCAGCATTACAGGAGGCACTAATGAAAAACTGTTTTTT | CASSITGGTNEKLFF
TRBJ1-1 | 17 | TRBD1 | . | TRBV19 | TGTGCCAGTAGTATAGGCACTACAGGGGGCCGGGGCACTGAAGCTTTCTTT | CASSIGTTGGRGTEAFF
TRBJ2-7 | 13 | . | . | TRBV6-5 | TGTGCCAGCAGCCTAGGACAGACGTACGAGCAGTACTTC | CASSLGQTYEQYF
TRBJ2-4 | 15 | TRBD2 | . | TRBV5-1 | TGCGCCAGCAGCTCCCGACTAGCGGGAGCAAACATTCAGTACTTC | CASSSRLAGANIQYF
TRBJ1-1 | 11 | . | few | TRBV19 | TGTGCCAGTGGAGCTTGGAGTGAAGCTTTCTTT | CASGAWSEAFF
TRBJ2-2 | 15 | TRBD1 | many | TRBV28 | TGTGCCAGCAGTCGCGGGACAGGGGGTGCCGGGGAGCTGTTTTTT | CASSRGTGGAGELFF
TRBJ1-1 | 14 | . | . | TRBV27 | TGTGCCAGCAGTCCCCGGGGGATGAACACTGAAGCTTTCTTT | CASSPRGMNTEAFF
TRBJ1-2 | 14 | TRBD1 | . | TRBV30 | TGTGCCTGGAGAGATAAGGGGGCCTTCTATGGCTACACCTTC | CAWRDKGAFYGYTF
TRBJ2-2 | 16 | . | . | TRBV5-1 | TGCGCCAGCAGCTTGGCAGGTAGGGACAACCCGGAGGAGCTGTTTTTT | CASSLAGRDNPEELFF
TRBJ2-1 | 16 | . | once | TRBV7-2 | TGTGCCAGCAGCTTACCCGAGGGTCTGGGATACAATGAGCAGTTCTTC | CASSLPEGLGYNEQFF
TRBJ1-2 | 15 | . | few | TRBV9 | TGTGCCAGCCCCTCCTCAGGGGAACAGGGCTATGGCTACACCTTC | CASPSSGEQGYGYTF
TRBJ2-5 | 11 | . | . | TRBV19 | TGTGCCAGTACGGCTGGGGAGACCCAGTACTTC | CASTAGETQYF
TRBJ1-1 | 14 | TRBD1 | . | TRBV18 | TGTGCCAGCTCACCAAACAGGGGGACGGCTGAAGCTTTCTTT | CASSPNRGTAEAFF
TRBJ1-2 | 12 | . | few | TRBV7-2 | TGTGCCAGCAGCAACAGGGAGTGGGGCTACACCTTC | CASSNREWGYTF
TRBJ1-4 | 18 | . | few | TRBV15 | TGTGCCACCAGCAGAGATCTAATTTTGTGGGGGGTTCAAGAAAAACTGTTTTTT | CATSRDLILWGVQEKLFF
TRBJ1-1 | 16 | TRBD1 | . | TRBV9 | TGTGCCAGCAGCGTAGAGGCGGGACAGGGGCGTTTTGAAGCTTTCTTT | CASSVEAGQGRFEAFF
TRBJ1-1 | 13 | . | . | TRBV27 | TGTGCCAGCAGCCTAAACCGGAACACTGAAGCTTTCTTT | CASSLNRNTEAFF
TRBJ1-1 | 13 | . | . | TRBV19 | TGTGCCAGTAGTTTCCCCTGGAACACTGAAGCTTTCTTT | CASSFPWNTEAFF
TRBJ2-2 | 16 | TRBD2 | . | TRBV14 | TGTGCCAGCAGCCAAGAACTAGCGGGAGACCCCGGGGAGCTGTTTTTT | CASSQELAGDPGELFF
TRBJ2-7 | 14 | TRBD1 | . | TRBV28 | TGTGCCAGCAGTTTACAGGGGGTTGGCTACGAGCAGTACTTC | CASSLQGVGYEQYF